This T cell receptor beta chain was recorded in a study of blood T cell repertoires in COVID-19. The overall study: Samples representing acute and convalescent COVID-19 were sourced from the United States, Italy and Spain.

Study processing details: From reference gene primer amplification, estimates of nucleated cell counts were derived. Measured with immunoSEQ multiplex PCR; TCRdb has only the in-frame clones, and not every one. For V, J and clone size, that table is used; D and trimming come from the DNA. The sample lists 51,000 or so clones; about four fifths were seen once. The V and J ends lost 4 bases and 1 base, in that order; junction bases with no gene match: 4. CDR3 length: 14 residues. Germline lookup yields CDR1 SGHDT and CDR2 YYEEEE. This clone was detected only once. This TCR derives from a man aged 70 or older with active COVID-19. What was sequenced was peripheral blood. This chain connects TRBV5-6 to TRBJ2-7, with 8 positions matching TRBD1. The CDR3 bases are TGTGCCAGCAGCACCGGGACAGGTTCCTACGAGCAGTACTTC. Its protein product is CASSTGTGSYEQYF.